These 5 T cell receptor beta chains share one sample of origin, sequenced in a study of T cell responses to AZD1222 COVID-19 vaccine. Assay used: immunoSEQ multiplex PCR; TCRdb lists only in-frame clones, some missing. This sample carries 86,000 or so clones, almost 90% of them seen once, and the ten largest clones take 6.9%. This sample comprised peripheral blood, obtained 28 days after the second AZD1222 dose. These receptors all stem from an adult who received the AZD1222 COVID-19 vaccine.

The V gene is TRBV6-1, the J gene TRBJ1-1, with D perhaps TRBD1 (6 bases). The CDR3 sequence is 14 residues long. CDR1 is MNHNS, CDR2 SASEGT, per germline. V was clipped by 2 bases and J by 4 bases, with 11 bases between them. The CDR3 region has the DNA TGTGCCAGCAGTGAAAGGGGGTTGGGCACTGAAGCTTTCTTT. Translation gives CASSERGLGTEAFF.

The CDR3 loop reads CASSLAGGPSDTQYF. The CDR3 DNA reads as TGCGCCAGCAGCCTAGCGGGAGGGCCATCTGATACGCAGTATTTT. This chain joins TRBV5-1 and TRBJ2-3; 12 nucleotides align to TRBD2. The V and J ends lost 4 bases and 6 bases, in that order; junction bases with no gene match: 6. Looked up from germline, CDR1 is SGHRS and CDR2 is YFSETQ. The CDR3 extends over 15 amino acids.

This rearrangement joins TRBV14 to TRBJ2-1; D may be TRBD1 (6 bases). Trimming removed 1 base from V and 5 bases from J, with 30 bases in between. CDR1 SGHDN and CDR2 FVKESK come from the germline V gene. This CDR3 has 21 residues. This chain's CDR3 is CASSQGYQQGRPAAIDNEQFF. DNA for the CDR3: TGTGCCAGCAGCCAAGGGTACCAACAGGGACGACCGGCCGCGATCGACAATGAGCAGTTCTTC.

The rearrangement joins TRBV30 to TRBJ2-2; 8 bases match TRBD1. CDR1 and CDR2 from the germline V gene are GTSNPN and SVGIG (reference sequence). CDR3 length equals 19 residues. Trimming at V came to 1 base and at J to 0 bases, leaving 13 bases not matched to a gene. CDR3 residues: CAWSAGGLNRLTNTGELFF. For the CDR3, the DNA is TGTGCCTGGAGTGCAGGGGGCCTAAACCGTTTAACGAACACCGGGGAGCTGTTTTTT. The full variable domain, in which reference TRBV30 and TRBJ2-2 provide the parts outside the CDR3, is SQTIHQWPATLVQPVGSPLSLECTVEGTSNPNLYWYRQAAGRGLQLLFYSVGIGQISSEVPQNLSASRPQDRQFILSSKKLLLSDSGFYLCAWSAGGLNRLTNTGELFFGEGSRLTVL.

The chain employs TRBV29-1 and TRBJ2-1, with 7 positions matching TRBD1. The V and J ends lost 7 bases and 7 bases, in that order; junction bases with no gene match: 10. Germline V gene sequence: CDR1 SQVTM, CDR2 ANQGSEA. CDR3 size: 13 residues. CDR3 coding DNA: TGCAGCGCACACAGGGGCGAGGTGAATGAGCAGTTCTTC. This codes for CSAHRGEVNEQFF.